This entry lists 10 T cell receptor beta chains sequenced from one sample in a study of T-cell memory formation after mild COVID-19. One entry per CDR3 protein, called by TCRdb with MiXCR from the 5' RACE reads. The data contain around 300,000 distinct CDR3 sequences, roughly an eighth of them singletons. Material: PBMCs or a T cell subset sorted from them (not recorded which). These receptors were obtained from a man aged 18 to 30 who had mild COVID-19 (a few samples of this study predate the infection). Cell type and time point are not known.

This CDR3 is CASTMIRDREGGELFF. CDR3 in DNA: TGTGCCAGCACAATGATCCGGGACAGGGAAGGCGGGGAGCTGTTTTTT. The gene calls are TRBV2 and TRBJ2-2; the match to TRBD1 covers 9 bases. Germline lookup yields CDR1 SNHLY and CDR2 FYNNEI. CDR3 length equals 16 residues. V was clipped by 7 bases and J by 7 bases; unmatched bases: 13.

This clonotype was seen a few times. This chain links TRBV5-1 with TRBJ2-2; D possibly corresponds to TRBD1 (5 bases). Deletions cut 2 bases from V and 2 bases from J, with 10 bases between. Germline V lookup: CDR1 SGHRS, CDR2 YFSETQ. The CDR3 has 15 amino acids. The CDR3 DNA follows: TGCGCCAGCAGCTTTAAGACAGCCAACACCGGGGAGCTGTTTTTT. The encoded protein is CASSFKTANTGELFF. The entire variable domain, with the rest obtained from reference TRBV5-1 and TRBJ2-2, is as follows: KAGVTQTPRYLIKTRGQQVTLSCSPISGHRSVSWYQQTPGQGLQFLFEYFSETQRNKGNFPGRFSGRQFSNSRSEMNVSTLELGDSALYLCASSFKTANTGELFFGEGSRLTVL.

This clonotype has a handful of counts. This chain joins TRBV7-3 and TRBJ2-3; D is uncertain. Germline V gives CDR1 SGHTA, CDR2 FQGTGA. The CDR3 runs to 13 residues. V gave up 0 bases and J gave up 2 bases, with 3 bases separating them. DNA for the CDR3: TGTGCCAGCAGCTTAACAAACACAGATACGCAGTATTTT. Translated, it gives CASSLTNTDTQYF.

The chain combines TRBV7-2 with TRBJ2-3; 12 bases match TRBD2. This CDR3 has 16 amino acids. CDR1 is SGHTA and CDR2 is FQGNSA in the germline V gene. V lost 3 bases to trimming and J lost 6 bases; unmatched junction nucleotides: 7. CDR3 nucleotide sequence: TGTGCCAGCAGCTTCGGTCTAGCGGGGGGGTTTGATACGCAGTATTTT. Its protein is CASSFGLAGGFDTQYF.

This clonotype was observed at least ten times. This chain connects TRBV7-3 to TRBJ2-3; D uncertain. This CDR3 comprises 12 residues. Germline CDR1 and CDR2: SGHTA and FQGTGA. V gave up 5 bases and J gave up 0 bases, with 3 bases separating them. CDR3 sequence (DNA): TGTGCCAGCAGCGAGAGCACAGATACGCAGTATTTT. Translation gives CASSESTDTQYF.

The chain has TRBV6-5 and TRBJ2-7; D might be TRBD1 (6 bases). CDR1 and CDR2 (germline): MNHEY, SVGAGI. Trimming cost V 2 bases and J 5 bases, with 13 bases left between them. CDR3 size: 14 residues. CDR3 sequence: CASSYTGTLDEQYF. Here the CDR3 DNA reads TGTGCCAGCAGTTACACCGGGACACTTGACGAGCAGTACTTC.

The chain couples TRBV12-3 or TRBV12-4 to TRBJ2-3; a possible D gene is TRBD2 (5 bases). Trimming pared 4 bases from V and 2 bases from J, leaving 16 bases between. The CDR3 loop spans 16 amino acids. CDR3 DNA: TGTGCCAGCAGTTCCAATCCGAGGAGGAACACAGATACGCAGTATTTT. This codes for CASSSNPRRNTDTQYF.

This chain connects TRBV10-3 to TRBJ2-3; TRBD1 or TRBD2 may be the D gene (6 bases each). This CDR3 is built from 16 residues. V lost 4 bases, J lost 3 bases, and 17 bases lay in between. Germline V gene lookup returns CDR1 ENHRY and CDR2 SYGVKD. In DNA, the CDR3 is TGTGCCATCAGTGGGCTCGATGGGGGGCCGACAGATACGCAGTATTTT. Translated: CAISGLDGGPTDTQYF.

The chain is built from TRBV7-8 and TRBJ2-7; TRBD2 is a possible D gene (5 bases). Trimming left V 3 bases short and J 2 bases short, with 8 bases between. Looked up from germline, CDR1 is SGHVS and CDR2 is FQNEAQ. The CDR3 extends over 13 amino acids. For the CDR3, the DNA is TGTGCCAGCAGCTTTCAGACTACCTACGAGCAGTACGTC. This gives the protein CASSFQTTYEQYV.

The chain uses TRBV5-6 and TRBJ2-5; weak D call: TRBD2 (7 bases). The CDR3 is made up of 15 amino acids. The V end lost 1 base, the J end lost 5 bases, and 15 bases lay between the germline ends. Looked up from germline, CDR1 is SGHDT and CDR2 is YYEEEE. DNA of the CDR3: TGTGCCAGCAGCTTGTTCACCGGGGGGCGGGAGACCCAGTACTTC. Its protein product is CASSLFTGGRETQYF.